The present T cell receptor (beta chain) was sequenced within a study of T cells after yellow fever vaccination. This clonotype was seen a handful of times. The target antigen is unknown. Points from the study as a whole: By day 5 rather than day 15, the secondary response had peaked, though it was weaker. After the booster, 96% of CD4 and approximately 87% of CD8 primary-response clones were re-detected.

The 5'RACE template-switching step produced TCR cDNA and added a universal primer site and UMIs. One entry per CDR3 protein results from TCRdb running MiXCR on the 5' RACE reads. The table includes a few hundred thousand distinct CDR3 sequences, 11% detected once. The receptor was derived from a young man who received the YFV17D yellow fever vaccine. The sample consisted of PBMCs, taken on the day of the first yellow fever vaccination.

The CDR3 here is CASSTLTPRDRGWNTEAFF. The CDR3 bases are TGTGCCAGCAGCACCCTAACTCCACGGGACAGGGGTTGGAACACTGAAGCTTTCTTT. The chain combines TRBV21-1 with TRBJ1-1; the table names TRBD1, a call not compared with the DNA. TRBV21-1 is a documented pseudogene. CDR3 length: 19 amino acids.